The clone carrying this TCR beta chain was observed a few times. The entry originates in a study of blood T cells in healthy people across ages. Germline V gene sequence: CDR1 MDHEN, CDR2 SYDVKM. The CDR3 spans 19 residues. With 6 bases clipped from V and 1 base from J, the junction kept 15 bases outside the gene matches. Then a second PCR, running about 6 to 11 cycles, was carried out with a sample-barcoded 5' primer and a J-beta primer mix. TCRdb fed the 5' RACE reads into MiXCR, producing one record per CDR3 protein. The sample consists of 450,000 to 650,000 distinct CDR3 sequences, less than 25% of them appearing once. The sample also formed part of further work on T cells of mothers and their children.

Sample: blood. The TCR was taken from a boy aged 5-17 years in good health. This sequence joins TRBV28 and TRBJ2-1, with TRBD2 identical over 10 bases. In DNA form, the CDR3 reads TGTGCCAGCAGCCTCCCTGAGCGGGAGGGCCGGGGTTCCTACAATGAGCAGTTCTTC. It specifies CASSLPEREGRGSYNEQFF.